This entry is about one T cell receptor (beta chain). What it binds is unknown. The sample comes from a study of CD8+ T cells in alopecia areata. Across the study: Tofacitinib treatment spanned 6 to 18 months, with 6 months off drug afterward. Overall study findings and caveats: For lesional scalp, especially alopecia totalis/universalis, clonality was higher than in normal scalp.

Germline CDR1 SQVTM, CDR2 ANQGSEA. CDR3 length: 13 amino acids. V lost 6 bases to trimming and J lost 0 bases, with 11 bases between them. Samples from alopecia areata patients were lesional scalp punch biopsies and peripheral blood. RNA extraction and reverse transcription yielded cDNA as sequencing template. Assay: immunoSEQ multiplex PCR; the TCRdb copy retains only in-frame clones and omits some. The sample has around 140,000 clones; around three fifths are singletons. Sequenced here: CD4+ T cells sorted from blood, sampled at week 0. The TCR was taken from a human donor with alopecia areata. The chain uses TRBV29-1 and TRBJ1-1, with unresolved D. The CDR3 loop is CSVALEVNTEAFF. The DNA of the CDR3 is TGCAGCGTGGCGCTCGAAGTGAACACTGAAGCTTTCTTT.